Below, one TCR beta chain is given with its context. This clonotype appeared a single time. Its antigen is not yet known. The CDR3 does not close with the conserved phenylalanine or tryptophan, likely indicating a read error. Based on the germline V gene, the CDR1 and CDR2 sequences are MGHRA and YSYEKL. Trimming removed 3 bases from V and 8 bases from J; the gene matches leave 10 bases unexplained. The CDR3 sequence runs 16 residues, both termini included. Of all the DNA, just the CDR3 is kept, 48 bases in frame from base 1. The sample is drawn from a study of molecular identifiers for immune sequencing clone quantification (dated by TCRdb to the late 2010s). In terms of the full investigation: In a replicate experiment, RNA from roughly 20,000 or 100,000 naive CD8 T cells was split into five aliquots, four of which were sequenced. The study was a methods study using CD8 T cells to benchmark molecular-identifier clustering-based TCR repertoire sequencing (MIDCIRS) and TCR RNA copy counting. Results and caveats for the whole study, not just this receptor: Modeling estimated about 3 recovered TCR RNA copies per cell, compared with about ten by digital PCR, which implies about 32% capture efficiency. Without barcode sub-clustering, chimeric consensus sequences inflated TCR diversity; chimeras reached as high as 47%. Highly expanded clone sizes could be underestimated because identical TCR molecules may share a barcode. Spiked-in Jurkat TCR RNA equal to a single cell's worth was reported to be detectable even within 1,200,000 naive CD8 T cells. Clones above 20 RNA copies held over 99% of molecules in CMV-specific effector cells but under 1% in naive cells. The naive libraries included spiked-in Jurkat TCR RNA (roughly 11 copies' worth), and this RNA is not part of the donor repertoire.

Library method: PCR. Sequencing used a NextSeq 500. Bulk TCR libraries were generated as previously described, with the TCR primers listed in Table S5 used. The Qiagen AllPrep DNA/RNA kit was used to purify total RNA. Before analysis, reads from multiple sequencing runs of one library were combined. Per the original workflow: Reads were retained only if their TCR constant sequence matched exactly, and those retained reads were trimmed to 150 nt and grouped according to their 12-nt molecular barcodes. Reads in each barcode group were sub-clustered using a 15% Levenshtein threshold, and a quality-weighted consensus sequence was built for each RNA molecule. Non-functional sequences were removed, as were lower-count sequences one edit away from another. On the basis of fitting two negative binomial distributions, barcode sub-clusters with fewer than 20% of the maximum read count were discarded. TCRdb reanalyzed the raw reads on its own, using fastp at Q25 for trimming and MiXCR for clone calling, and kept in-frame beta chains. Each CDR3 protein appears once, grouped with its most common genes and DNA. The V and J calls come from TCRdb's annotation, not from the publication. For this sample the table gives around 100,000 distinct CDR3 sequences, of which 36% were detected only once. 4% to 4.5% of the sample lies in the top ten.

Libraries of naive CD8 T cells were built from anywhere between about 17,000 and 1,000,000 sorted cells, with 10%, 30% or 50% of the purified RNA used. On a BD FACSAria II, naive CD8 T cells were FACS-sorted as CD8+CD4-CCR7+CD45RA+ and collected into RLT Plus buffer. Detection sensitivity was tested by spiking Jurkat RNA equal to 9 to 10 TCR copies' worth into samples containing roughly 19,000-1,100,000 naive CD8 T cells. Enrichment of CD8 T cells was done with RosetteSep CD8+ T Cell Enrichment Cocktail plus Ficoll-Paque, and ACK red cell lysis came afterward. This clonotype originated in a human donor in good health. Some libraries in this study had Jurkat cell RNA spiked in. The rearranged segments are TRBV4-1 and TRBJ2-1, and TRBD2 aligns with 10 junction nucleotides. Sequencing was done on a sample of naive CD8+ T cells from blood, with Jurkat cell RNA spiked in. The label giving this sample's cell subset or site can be read as: FACS-sorted CD8+CD4-CCR7+CD45RA+ naive T cells. CDR3 region: CASSHLAGARADEQFY. The DNA sequence is TGCGCCAGCAGCCACCTAGCGGGAGCACGGGCTGATGAGCAGTTCTAC.